Included here is one TCR beta chain sequence, with context. Additional DNA sequences in this sample encode the identical CDR3. Trimming took 6 bases from V and 6 from J, leaving 12 bases between them. The CDR3 has 13 residues. The germline gives CDR1 KGHSH, CDR2 LQKENI. This sample is drawn from a study of control samples from healthy donors and cancer patients. Clones were read by immunoSEQ multiplex PCR, and TCRdb kept only the in-frame ones, dropping some. The sample shows 150,000 or so clones, 80% to 95% of them seen only once. Material: blood. The clonotype was recovered from a woman between 25 and 40 years old in good health. The rearrangement joins TRBV18 to TRBJ1-5, with D possibly being TRBD1 (5 bases). The CDR3 DNA sequence: TGTGCCAGCTCGCCAGGGAAGGGTCAGCCCCAGCATTTT. Amino acid sequence: CASSPGKGQPQHF.